The T cell receptor beta chain under discussion was sequenced for a study of yellow fever vaccine responses in identical twins. TCRdb called the RT-PCR reads again in MiXCR, with one record for every CDR3 protein. The sample carries over 15,000 distinct CDR3 sequences, 60% to 70% recorded once. The sequences come from T cells from blood (PBMCs), unsorted or a sorted subset (not recorded which), collected before or after yellow fever vaccination (not recorded which). The sequence was obtained from a woman aged 18-29 years who received the yellow fever vaccine.

The CDR3 DNA reads as TGTGCCAGCAGTTGGAGCGGGGGGCCCAACGATGATACGCAGTATTTT. Residues: CASSWSGGPNDDTQYF. The rearrangement links TRBV28 to TRBJ2-3; TRBD2 agrees at 9 bases. This CDR3 has 16 residues. The V and J ends lost 4 bases and 6 bases, in that order; junction bases with no gene match: 11. Germline CDR1 MDHEN, CDR2 SYDVKM. Filled out from reference TRBV28 and TRBJ2-3, the complete variable domain reads DVKVTQSSRYLVKRTGEKVFLECVQDMDHENMFWYRQDPGLGLRLIYFSYDVKMKEKGDIPEGYSVSREKKERFSLILESASTNQTSMYLCASSWSGGPNDDTQYFGPGTRLTVL.